This T cell receptor beta chain emerged from a study of T cell responses to AZD1222 COVID-19 vaccine. Study-level findings and limits: Repertoire sampling occurred only after the peak T cell response. It should be noted that donors were predominantly white British and more often female, and clonal diversity was possibly underestimated.

Clones were read by immunoSEQ multiplex PCR, and TCRdb kept only the in-frame ones, dropping some. The data show about 120,000 clones, with roughly 91% seen just once and 5% held by the top ten. With respect to this clone: What it binds is unknown.

This CDR3 is 16 amino acids long. J was trimmed by 5 bases and V by 4 bases; bases with no gene match: 12. CDR1 and CDR2 (germline): KGHSH, LQKENI. The material sequenced was peripheral blood, taken 28 days after the second AZD1222 dose. J is TRBJ1-1 and V is TRBV18, with TRBD1 identical over 8 bases. The TCR sequence derives from an adult who received the AZD1222 COVID-19 vaccine. For the CDR3, the DNA is TGTGCCAGCTCACACCGACCAGGACAGGGTGGGACTGAAGCTTTCTTT. Translated: CASSHRPGQGGTEAFF.